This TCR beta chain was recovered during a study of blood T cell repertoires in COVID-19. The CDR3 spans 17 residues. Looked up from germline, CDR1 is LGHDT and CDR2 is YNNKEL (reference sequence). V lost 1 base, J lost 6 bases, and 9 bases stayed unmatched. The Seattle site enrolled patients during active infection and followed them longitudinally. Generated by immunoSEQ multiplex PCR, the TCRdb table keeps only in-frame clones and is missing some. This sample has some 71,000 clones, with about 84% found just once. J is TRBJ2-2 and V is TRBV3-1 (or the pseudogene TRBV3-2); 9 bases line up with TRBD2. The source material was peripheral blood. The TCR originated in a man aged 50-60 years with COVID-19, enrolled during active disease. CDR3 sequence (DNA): TGTGCCAGCAGCCAAGTATATAGCGGGGGTCAATCCGGGGAGCTGTTTTTT. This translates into CASSQVYSGGQSGELFF.